The 21 T cell receptor beta chains below all came from one sample that was sequenced in a study of blood T cell repertoires in COVID-19. Assay used: immunoSEQ multiplex PCR; TCRdb lists only in-frame clones, some missing. The sample lists 650,000 to 800,000 clones; approximately 90% were seen once. The specimen was peripheral blood. The receptors shown here come from a woman under 30 with acute or convalescent COVID-19.

The chain links TRBV5-4 to TRBJ1-2; the D is unclear. V was trimmed by 4 bases and J by 8 bases, leaving 15 bases between them. In germline, CDR1 is SGHNT, CDR2 YYREEE (reference sequence). The CDR3 loop spans 13 amino acids. CDR3 DNA sequence: TGTGCCAGCAGCGATCCCGGTGGTTTCGGCTACACCTTC. Amino acid sequence: CASSDPGGFGYTF.

Turning to this clone: At one end the junction does not follow the germline gene, possibly because of a read error. The chain carries TRBV19 and TRBJ2-3; maybe TRBD1 (6 bases). Germline CDR1 reads LNHDA; CDR2 reads SQIVND (reference sequence). CDR3 length: 14 residues. CDR3 coding DNA: TGTGCCAGTAGAATAGATGGGGGCGCGAATACGCAGTATTTT. Its protein product is CASRIDGGANTQYF. Looking up the rest from reference TRBV19 and TRBJ2-3 gives the full variable domain: DGGITQSPKYLFRKEGQNVTLSCEQNLNHDAMYWYRQDPGQGLRLIYYSQIVNDFQKGDIAEGYSVSREKKESFPLTVTSAQKNPTAFYLCASRIDGGANTQYFGPGTRLTVL.

This rearrangement joins TRBV7-8 to TRBJ1-1, with 9 nucleotides matching TRBD1. CDR1 is SGHVS and CDR2 is FQNEAQ in the germline V gene. The CDR3 spans 15 residues. Losses at the gene ends were 5 bases for V and 6 bases for J; bases not matched to a gene: 10. This CDR3 reads CASSPNRDRVSEAFF. The DNA of the CDR3 is TGTGCCAGCAGCCCTAACCGGGACAGGGTCTCTGAAGCTTTCTTT.

The chain has TRBV6-4 and TRBJ1-3; 9 bases match TRBD1. After removal of 2 bases from V and 3 bases from J, the junction contained 11 bases not matched to a gene. Germline CDR1 MRHNA, CDR2 SNTAGT. The CDR3 extends over 18 amino acids. The CDR3 spells CASSDPAGTGLNGNTIYF. In DNA form, the CDR3 reads TGTGCCAGCAGTGACCCAGCCGGGACAGGGTTAAATGGAAACACCATATATTTT.

The V and J genes are TRBV5-1 and TRBJ1-1; TRBD1 is a possible D gene (6 bases). This CDR3 spans 16 amino acids. Trimming shortened V by 3 bases and J by 0 bases, and 15 bases separated the two germline ends. Germline CDR1 is SGHRS and CDR2 is YFSETQ. The CDR3 sequence is CASSYTVGGLNTEAFF. The CDR3 bases are TGCGCCAGCAGCTACACCGTCGGGGGGCTGAACACTGAAGCTTTCTTT.

This chain uses TRBV30 with TRBJ1-6; 9 positions agree with TRBD1. Germline CDR1 reads GTSNPN; CDR2 reads SVGIG (reference sequence). J lost 10 bases, V lost 0 bases, and 4 bases had no gene match. The CDR3 runs 14 residues. CDR3: CAWSVRDRVSPLHF. In DNA form, the CDR3 reads TGTGCCTGGAGTGTAAGGGACAGGGTCTCACCCCTCCACTTT.

This chain connects TRBV7-9 to TRBJ2-1; D is perhaps TRBD1 (5 bases). This CDR3 spans 14 amino acids. Germline V gene data show CDR1 as SEHNR and CDR2 as FQNEAQ (reference sequence). Trimming cost V 5 bases and J 4 bases, with 12 bases left between them. This chain's CDR3 is CASSPTDRYNEQFF. DNA of the CDR3: TGTGCCAGCAGCCCGACAGACAGATACAATGAGCAGTTCTTC.

This chain connects TRBV24-1 to TRBJ2-1; 10 bases fit TRBD2. Germline V gene lookup returns CDR1 KGHDR and CDR2 SFDVKD. The CDR3 consists of 16 residues. V shed 3 bases, J shed 4 bases, and the junction held 5 bases outside the gene matches. CDR3 residues: CATSDPSGGAYNEQFF. As DNA, the CDR3 is TGTGCCACCAGTGATCCAAGCGGGGGGGCATACAATGAGCAGTTCTTC.

This sequence joins TRBV6-1 and TRBJ1-1; a possible D gene is TRBD1 (5 bases). From germline, CDR1 is MNHNS and CDR2 SASEGT. V lost 2 bases and J 4 bases, leaving 11 bases between the germline ends. The CDR3 is made up of 14 amino acids. The CDR3 nucleotides read TGTGCCAGCAGTGAAATGAGGGGAGGCACTGAAGCTTTCTTT. Protein: CASSEMRGGTEAFF.

The DNA for the CDR3 is TGTGCCAGCAGCCCGGTGGGGCAATCCGGGGAGCTGTTTTTT. This encodes CASSPVGQSGELFF. This chain uses TRBV28 with TRBJ2-2, with D possibly being TRBD1 (5 bases). V lost 6 bases, J lost 6 bases, and 14 bases lay in between. Germline CDR1 is MDHEN and CDR2 is SYDVKM. This CDR3 contains 14 residues.

This clone was recorded only once. The chain links TRBV6-5 to TRBJ1-2; TRBD1 matches at 8 bases. The trim removed 7 bases at V and 5 bases at J, leaving 6 bases unmatched. The CDR3 totals 13 residues. Germline V gene sequence: CDR1 MNHEY, CDR2 SVGAGI. CDR3 residues: CASNPGGTYGYTF. In DNA form, the CDR3 reads TGTGCCAGCAATCCAGGGGGCACGTATGGCTACACCTTC.

The chain links TRBV11-2 to TRBJ2-3; 9 bases are shared with TRBD2. The germline CDR1 and CDR2 sequences are SGHAT and FQNNGV. J lost 4 bases, V lost 5 bases, and 7 bases had no gene match. The CDR3 has 15 residues. The CDR3 nucleotides read TGTGCCAGCAGCGAGAGCGGGGGGCGCGCAGATACGCAGTATTTT. Its protein product is CASSESGGRADTQYF.

The chain couples TRBV7-9 to TRBJ2-7; 7 bases are a match to TRBD2. Per germline, CDR1 SEHNR and CDR2 FQNEAQ (reference sequence). The CDR3 has 16 residues. Trimming took 0 bases from V and 2 from J; bases not matched to a gene: 7. DNA for the CDR3: TGTGCCAGCAGCTTAGCTGAGGCTAGCGGCCCCTACGAGCAGTACTTC. Translated: CASSLAEASGPYEQYF. Supplemented by reference TRBV7-9 and TRBJ2-7, the full variable domain reads DTGVSQNPRHKITKRGQNVTFRCDPISEHNRLYWYRQTLGQGPEFLTYFQNEAQLEKSRLLSDRFSAERPKGSFSTLEIQRTEQGDSAMYLCASSLAEASGPYEQYFGPGTRLTVT.

The V and J genes are TRBV30 and TRBJ2-1; 11 positions agree with TRBD2. Unmatched junction bases numbered 6, after V lost 4 bases and J lost 4 bases. The germline gives CDR1 GTSNPN, CDR2 SVGIG (reference sequence). The CDR3 runs to 15 residues. CDR3 nucleotides: TGTGCCTGGAATCAACTAGCGGGAGAGTACAATGAGCAGTTCTTC. Its translation: CAWNQLAGEYNEQFF.

J is TRBJ1-4 and V is TRBV18; possibly TRBD1 for D (5 bases). Germline values: CDR1 KGHSH, CDR2 LQKENI. V lost 3 bases and J 4 bases, leaving 9 bases between the germline ends. The CDR3 runs 14 residues. The CDR3 spells CASSPTVVNEKLFF. For the CDR3, the DNA is TGTGCCAGCTCACCGACAGTAGTTAATGAAAAACTGTTTTTT. Together with reference TRBV18 and TRBJ1-4, the CDR3 gives the full variable domain: NAGVMQNPRHLVRRRGQEARLRCSPMKGHSHVYWYRQLPEEGLKFMVYLQKENIIDESGMPKERFSAEFPKEGPSILRIQQVVRGDSAAYFCASSPTVVNEKLFFGSGTQLSVL.

The sample holds a few counts of this clone. The rearrangement joins TRBV28 to TRBJ1-6; no definite D call. Trimming left V 3 bases short and J 7 bases short, with 16 bases between. CDR1 is MDHEN and CDR2 is SYDVKM in the germline V gene. The CDR3 totals 16 residues. Written as DNA, the CDR3 is TGTGCCAGCAGTTTCCGGGGTTGGGGTATGAATTCACCCCTCCACTTT. This translates into CASSFRGWGMNSPLHF.

The J gene is TRBJ1-2, the V gene TRBV20-1, with 8 bases fitting TRBD1. The CDR3 is 11 amino acids. The J segment lost 6 bases and the V segment lost 5 bases, leaving 2 bases of the junction unmatched. Per germline, CDR1 DFQATT and CDR2 SNEGSKA (reference sequence). The CDR3 DNA reads TGCAGTGCTGGACAGGGTAATGGCTACACCTTC. This sequence encodes CSAGQGNGYTF.

The genes are TRBV2 and TRBJ1-4; D unresolved. Germline V lookup: CDR1 SNHLY, CDR2 FYNNEI. V was pared by 1 base and J by 8 bases, with 14 bases between. There are 15 residues in the CDR3. For the CDR3, the DNA is TGTGCCAGCAGTGAAGTTGGAGGGAGGCGGGAAAAACTGTTTTTT. Protein sequence: CASSEVGGRREKLFF.

In this sample, this clone turned up once. The chain links TRBV5-5 to TRBJ1-1, with 9 bases fitting TRBD1. Germline V lookup: CDR1 SGHKS, CDR2 YYEKEE (reference sequence). This CDR3 has 14 residues. Trimming cost V 3 bases and J 7 bases; bases outside gene matches: 7. DNA of the CDR3: TGTGCCAGCAGCTACGGACAGGGGACGGGTGAAGCTTTCTTT. Its translation: CASSYGQGTGEAFF.

The rearrangement joins TRBV7-8 to TRBJ2-7; 7 bases align to TRBD1. Per germline, CDR1 SGHVS and CDR2 FQNEAQ. The CDR3 totals 14 residues. Trimming at V came to 5 bases and at J to 5 bases, leaving 9 bases not matched to a gene. As DNA, the CDR3 is TGTGCCAGCAGCCCACGGAGCGGACAGGACGAGCAGTACTTC. Protein product: CASSPRSGQDEQYF.

The V call is TRBV10-3, the J call TRBJ2-5, with a weak D call TRBD1 (5 bases). The CDR3 sequence is 14 residues long. Looked up from germline, CDR1 is ENHRY and CDR2 is SYGVKD. V was cut by 4 bases and J by 3 bases, with 12 bases left in between. CDR3 loop: CAISVVLGEETQYF. Here the CDR3 DNA reads TGTGCCATCAGTGTAGTATTAGGGGAAGAGACCCAGTACTTC.